The rows below give T cell receptor beta chains drawn from one sample of a study of blood T cell repertoires in COVID-19. Measured with immunoSEQ multiplex PCR; TCRdb has only the in-frame clones, and not every one. Here the sample spans about 160,000 clones, under 95% being singletons. The sequenced sample consisted of peripheral blood. The receptors here all came from a man aged 18 to 29 with acute or convalescent COVID-19. Both conserved end residues are part of each CDR3. The D gene is left open where the match is weak. Rows give clone size only sometimes, using once, few, many, or a class for an expanded clone.

d_call j_call clone_size v_call cdr3_nt cdr3_aa
TRBD2 TRBJ2-3 once TRBV29-1 TGCAGCGTTGCCGGACAGACTAGCGGGAGGGCACTCACAGATACGCAGTATTTT CSVAGQTSGRALTDTQYF
NA TRBJ1-1 NA TRBV7-9 TGTGCCAGCAGCTTCCCGGGGAACACTGAAGCTTTCTTT CASSFPGNTEAFF
TRBD2 TRBJ2-2 NA TRBV18 TGTGCCAGCTCCCTCGCCGGGACTAGCGGGACCGGGGAGCTGTTTTTT CASSLAGTSGTGELFF
NA TRBJ1-2 NA TRBV29-1 TGCAGCGTTTTCGACGGGACCCGGGAGGGCTACACCTTC CSVFDGTREGYTF
TRBD1 TRBJ2-2 NA TRBV5-6 TGTGCCAGCAGCGATCAGGGACAGGTCGCCCGTATCACCGGGGAGCTGTTTTTT CASSDQGQVARITGELFF
NA TRBJ1-1 NA TRBV11-2 TGTGCCAGCAGCTACAGGGCCGGGATCACTGAAGCTTTCTTT CASSYRAGITEAFF
TRBD1 TRBJ1-2 NA TRBV9 TGTGCCAGCAGCGCTGGACAGGGGGCCAACTATGGCTACACCTTC CASSAGQGANYGYTF
NA TRBJ1-2 NA TRBV6-2/TRBV6-3 TGTGCCAGCAGTTATTTCAACAGGGTCTATGGCTACACCTTC CASSYFNRVYGYTF
NA TRBJ1-2 once TRBV7-9 TGTGCCAGCAGCCACACCTTCCCTGGGGGCTTTAATGGCTACACCTTC CASSHTFPGGFNGYTF
NA TRBJ2-3 NA TRBV5-1 TGCGCCAGCAGCTTGGCAGGCACAGATACGCAGTATTTT CASSLAGTDTQYF
NA TRBJ2-6 NA TRBV19 TGTGCCAGTAGTATCACGAGGTTCTCTGGGGCCAACGTCCTGACTTTC CASSITRFSGANVLTF
NA TRBJ2-1 NA TRBV5-4 TGTGCCAGCAGCTTGACCCAGGGTTACAATGAGCAGTTCTTC CASSLTQGYNEQFF
TRBD1 TRBJ2-7 few TRBV10-3 TGTGCCATCAGTGAGTCGGGACAGGGAATGGACGAGCAGTACTTC CAISESGQGMDEQYF
NA TRBJ1-1 NA TRBV13 TGTGCCAGCAGCTCTAAACAATTCGCGGGTGACGCAGCTTTCTTT CASSSKQFAGDAAFF
TRBD1 TRBJ1-4 NA TRBV7-2 TGTGCCAGCCACCCAGGGGGGTCGGGAAATGAAAAACTGTTTTTT CASHPGGSGNEKLFF
NA TRBJ2-7 NA TRBV25-1 TGTGCCAGCAGTGAATATATAAATGCAGGTTCCTACGAGCAGTACTTC CASSEYINAGSYEQYF
NA TRBJ1-2 NA TRBV7-8 TGTGCCAGCAGCCCCTCAGGCTTCGGCTACACCTTC CASSPSGFGYTF
TRBD2 TRBJ2-7 few TRBV7-9 TGTGCCAGCAGATCGGGACTAGCGGGGGACCACGAGCAGTACTTC CASRSGLAGDHEQYF
NA TRBJ1-2 NA TRBV5-8 TGTGCCAGCAGCTACTCCCGGGCAGGGGCCCATGGCTACACCTTC CASSYSRAGAHGYTF
NA TRBJ1-1 NA TRBV7-6 TGTGCCAGCAGCCCAGAGGGACTCCTGAACACTGAAGCTTTCTTT CASSPEGLLNTEAFF
TRBD2 TRBJ2-3 NA TRBV11-2 TGTGCCAGCAGCTTACGCGGGAGATGGTGGGTCACAGATACGCAGTATTTT CASSLRGRWWVTDTQYF
TRBD1 TRBJ1-1 NA TRBV6-5 TGTGCCAGCAGTTTGGACAGGGGGCCCACTGAAGCTTTCTTT CASSLDRGPTEAFF
TRBD2 TRBJ2-1 NA TRBV29-1 TGCAGCGTTGAAAGTAGGCTAGCGGGTTACAATGAGCAGTTCTTC CSVESRLAGYNEQFF
NA TRBJ2-5 NA TRBV6-6 TGTGCCAGCAGTTACTCCGCATTCAGGGGCCAAGAGACCCAGTACTTC CASSYSAFRGQETQYF
NA TRBJ1-6 NA TRBV14 TGTGCCAGCAGCCAAGACGCAGGGGCAAATTCACCCCTCCACTTT CASSQDAGANSPLHF
NA TRBJ1-1 once TRBV7-2 TGTGCCAGCAGCTTAACGAGGCGCACTGAAGCTTTCTTT CASSLTRRTEAFF
TRBD1 TRBJ2-1 NA TRBV6-5 TGTGCCAGCCGAGGGACAGGAGACTACAATGAGCAGTTCTTC CASRGTGDYNEQFF